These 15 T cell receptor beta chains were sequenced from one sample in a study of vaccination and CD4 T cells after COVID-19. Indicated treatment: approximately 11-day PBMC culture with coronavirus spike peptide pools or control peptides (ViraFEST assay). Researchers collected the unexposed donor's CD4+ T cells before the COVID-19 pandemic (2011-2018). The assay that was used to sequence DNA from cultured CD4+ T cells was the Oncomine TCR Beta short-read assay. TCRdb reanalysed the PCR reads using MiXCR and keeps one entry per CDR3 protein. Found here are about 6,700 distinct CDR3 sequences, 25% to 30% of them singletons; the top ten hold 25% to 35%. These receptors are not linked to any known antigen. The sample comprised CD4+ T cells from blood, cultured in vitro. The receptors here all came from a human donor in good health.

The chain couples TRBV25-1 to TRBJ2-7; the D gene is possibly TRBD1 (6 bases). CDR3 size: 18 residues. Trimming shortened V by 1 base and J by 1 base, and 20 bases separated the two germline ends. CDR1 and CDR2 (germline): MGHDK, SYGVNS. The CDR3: CASSEFHWGPDRSYEQYF. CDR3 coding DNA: TGTGCCAGCAGTGAATTTCATTGGGGACCGGACAGATCCTACGAGCAGTACTTC.

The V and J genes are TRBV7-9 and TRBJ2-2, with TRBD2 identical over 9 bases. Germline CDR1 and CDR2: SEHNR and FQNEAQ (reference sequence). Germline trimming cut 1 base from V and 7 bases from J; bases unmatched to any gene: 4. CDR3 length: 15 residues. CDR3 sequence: CASSLGGGAVGELFF. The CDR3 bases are TGTGCCAGCAGCTTAGGCGGGGGGGCCGTCGGGGAGCTGTTTTTT.

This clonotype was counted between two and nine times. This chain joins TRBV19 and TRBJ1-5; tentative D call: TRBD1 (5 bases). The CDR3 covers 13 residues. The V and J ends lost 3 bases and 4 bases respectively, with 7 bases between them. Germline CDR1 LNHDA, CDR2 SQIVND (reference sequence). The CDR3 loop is CASSIRGNQPQHF. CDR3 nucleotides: TGTGCCAGTAGTATCCGGGGGAATCAGCCCCAGCATTTT.

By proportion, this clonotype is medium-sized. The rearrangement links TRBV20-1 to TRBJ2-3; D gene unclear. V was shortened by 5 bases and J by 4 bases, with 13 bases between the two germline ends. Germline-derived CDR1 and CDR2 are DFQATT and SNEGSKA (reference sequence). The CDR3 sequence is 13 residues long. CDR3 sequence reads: CSAALYAPDTQYF. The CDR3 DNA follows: TGCAGTGCTGCACTTTACGCCCCAGATACGCAGTATTTT.

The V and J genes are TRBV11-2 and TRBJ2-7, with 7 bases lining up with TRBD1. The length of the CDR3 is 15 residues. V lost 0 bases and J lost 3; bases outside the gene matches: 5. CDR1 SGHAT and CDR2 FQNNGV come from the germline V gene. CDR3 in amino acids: CASSLDPGQLYEQYF. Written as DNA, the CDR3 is TGTGCCAGCAGCTTAGACCCGGGACAGCTCTACGAGCAGTACTTC. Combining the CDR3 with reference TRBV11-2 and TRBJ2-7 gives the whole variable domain EAGVAQSPRYKIIEKRQSVAFWCNPISGHATLYWYQQILGQGPKLLIQFQNNGVVDDSQLPKDRFSAERLKGVDSTLKIQPAKLEDSAVYLCASSLDPGQLYEQYFGPGTRLTVT.

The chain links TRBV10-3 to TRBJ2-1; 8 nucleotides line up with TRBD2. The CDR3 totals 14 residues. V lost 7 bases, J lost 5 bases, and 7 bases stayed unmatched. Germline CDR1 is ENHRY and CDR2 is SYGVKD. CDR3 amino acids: CAITPGLVDNEQFF. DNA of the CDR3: TGTGCCATCACCCCGGGACTAGTAGACAATGAGCAGTTCTTC.

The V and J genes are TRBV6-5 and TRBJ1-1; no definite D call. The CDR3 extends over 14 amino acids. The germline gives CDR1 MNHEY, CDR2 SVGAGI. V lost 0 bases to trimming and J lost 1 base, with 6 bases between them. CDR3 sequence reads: CASSYSTQNTEAFF. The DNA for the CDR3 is TGTGCCAGCAGTTACTCGACGCAGAACACTGAAGCTTTCTTT.

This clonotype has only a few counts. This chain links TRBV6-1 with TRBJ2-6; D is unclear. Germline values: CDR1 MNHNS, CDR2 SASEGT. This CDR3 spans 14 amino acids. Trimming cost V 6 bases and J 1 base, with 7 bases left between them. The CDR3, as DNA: TGTGCCAGCAGCCAGGAGTCTGGGGCCAACGTCCTGACTTTC. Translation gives CASSQESGANVLTF.

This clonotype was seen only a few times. CDR3 DNA: TGTGCCAGCAGCCCCTCTTTTGGGAACCTTAATTCACCCCTCCACTTT. Residues: CASSPSFGNLNSPLHF. The V and J genes are TRBV7-2 and TRBJ1-6; D gene uncertain. This CDR3 is 16 amino acids long. Looked up from germline, CDR1 is SGHTA and CDR2 is FQGNSA. Trimming cost V 5 bases and J 6 bases, with 17 bases left between them.

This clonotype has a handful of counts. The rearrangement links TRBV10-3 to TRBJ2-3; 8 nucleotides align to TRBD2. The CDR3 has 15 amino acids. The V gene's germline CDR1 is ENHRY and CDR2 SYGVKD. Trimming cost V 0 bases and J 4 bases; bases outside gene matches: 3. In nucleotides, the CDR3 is TGTGCCATCAGTGAGTCGACGGGGGGGGCAGATACGCAGTATTTT. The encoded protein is CAISESTGGADTQYF.

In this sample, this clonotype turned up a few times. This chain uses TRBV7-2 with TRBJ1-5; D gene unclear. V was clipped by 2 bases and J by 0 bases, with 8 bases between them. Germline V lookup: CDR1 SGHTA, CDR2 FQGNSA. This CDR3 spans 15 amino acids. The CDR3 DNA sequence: TGTGCCAGCAGCTTATGGGCGGATAGCAATCAGCCCCAGCATTTT. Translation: CASSLWADSNQPQHF.

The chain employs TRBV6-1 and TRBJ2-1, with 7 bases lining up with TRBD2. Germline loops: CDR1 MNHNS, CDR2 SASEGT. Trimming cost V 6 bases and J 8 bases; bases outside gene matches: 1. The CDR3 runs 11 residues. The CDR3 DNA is TGTGCCAGCAGCGGACTAGATGAGCAGTTCTTC. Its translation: CASSGLDEQFF.

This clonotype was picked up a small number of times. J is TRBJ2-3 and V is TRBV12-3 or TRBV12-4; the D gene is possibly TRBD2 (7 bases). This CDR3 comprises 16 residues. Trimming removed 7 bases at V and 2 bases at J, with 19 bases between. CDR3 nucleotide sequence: TGTGCCAGCACCCATGGGGGGGGCCACCACACAGATACGCAGTATTTT. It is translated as CASTHGGGHHTDTQYF.

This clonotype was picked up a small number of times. CDR3 sequence: CASSLMGGEDDQPQHF. The CDR3 bases are TGCGCCAGCAGCCTCATGGGGGGGGAGGACGATCAGCCCCAGCATTTT. The chain uses TRBV4-1 and TRBJ1-5; D is possibly TRBD1 (5 bases). V was cut by 4 bases and J by 5 bases, with 18 bases left in between. The CDR3 runs to 16 residues. CDR1 and CDR2 (germline): MGHRA, YSYEKL.

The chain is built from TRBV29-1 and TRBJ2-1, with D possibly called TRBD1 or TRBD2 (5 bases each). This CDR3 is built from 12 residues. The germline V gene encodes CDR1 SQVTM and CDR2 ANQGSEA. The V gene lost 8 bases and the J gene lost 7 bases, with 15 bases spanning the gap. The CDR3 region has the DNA TGCAGCTCATCCCGGGACCGTAATGAGCAGTTCTTC. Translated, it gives CSSSRDRNEQFF.